The 27 T cell receptor beta chains below all came from one sample that was sequenced in a study of cytomegalovirus exposure and HLA in healthy donors. Researchers ran the PCR with 60 Vbeta and 13 Jbeta primers. Data came from immunoSEQ multiplex PCR; TCRdb stores just in-frame clones and leaves some out. The listing contains roughly 40,000 clones. Sequencing was carried out using PBMCs. All receptors derive from a man in his forties or fifties in good health and CMV-seropositive.

The chain carries TRBV29-1 and TRBJ1-2; D is unclear. Looked up from germline, CDR1 is SQVTM and CDR2 is ANQGSEA. Trimming left V 6 bases short and J 0 bases short, with 20 bases between. This CDR3 comprises 16 residues. CDR3 nucleotides: TGCAGCGTCCGAACCTTTGGCGGGGTCTCTAACTATGGCTACACCTTC. Protein product: CSVRTFGGVSNYGYTF.

This chain links TRBV5-1 with TRBJ1-1; 8 bases line up with TRBD1. CDR3 length: 16 amino acids. CDR1 is SGHRS, CDR2 YFSETQ, per germline. The junction had 9 bases not matched to a gene; V was cut back by 5 bases and J by 0 bases. The CDR3 DNA is TGCGCCAGCAGGCCTGCTGGACAGGGCTTGAACACTGAAGCTTTCTTT. It specifies CASRPAGQGLNTEAFF.

The rearrangement joins TRBV19 to TRBJ1-5; no reliable D call. The CDR3 has 15 residues. The V gene's germline CDR1 is LNHDA and CDR2 SQIVND (reference sequence). Trimming removed 2 bases from V and 2 bases from J, with 10 bases in between. CDR3 sequence: CASSIIRSGNQPQHF. CDR3 DNA sequence: TGTGCCAGTAGTATAATCAGGTCTGGCAATCAGCCCCAGCATTTT.

This chain uses TRBV4-1 with TRBJ2-7; 10 bases line up with TRBD1. From germline, CDR1 is MGHRA and CDR2 YSYEKL. The CDR3 is 16 residues long. The V gene end was trimmed by 1 base and the J gene end by 2 bases; junction bases not matched to a gene: 5. The CDR3 is CASSQGQGAMAYEQYF. In DNA, the CDR3 is TGCGCCAGCAGCCAAGGACAGGGGGCGATGGCCTACGAGCAGTACTTC.

V and J are TRBV7-2 and TRBJ2-2; D is undetermined. Germline V gives CDR1 SGHTA, CDR2 FQGNSA. The germline V and J ends were trimmed by 9 bases and 1 base, with 12 bases remaining between them. The CDR3 totals 14 residues. CDR3 in amino acids: CARLQALNTGELFF. CDR3 nucleotides: TGTGCCAGGCTTCAGGCCCTGAACACCGGGGAGCTGTTTTTT.

The J gene is TRBJ2-5, the V gene TRBV10-3; 7 positions match TRBD2. The J call could be wrong; TRBJ2-7 is a better fit for the DNA end. The CDR3 is 15 amino acids. Germline assignment: CDR1 ENHRY and CDR2 SYGVKD. CDR3 residues: CAISESGGGDYEQYF. CDR3 in DNA: TGTGCCATCAGTGAGTCGGGGGGAGGGGACTACGAGCAGTACTTC.

The rearrangement links TRBV11-2 to TRBJ2-5; 13 nucleotides align to TRBD2. J gave up 5 bases and V 1 base, and 7 bases lay outside the gene matches. Per germline, CDR1 SGHAT and CDR2 FQNNGV. The CDR3 sequence is 17 residues long. CDR3 loop: CASSLVGLAGVSETQYF. The CDR3 DNA reads as TGTGCCAGCAGCTTAGTAGGACTAGCGGGAGTTAGTGAGACCCAGTACTTC.

The chain joins TRBV11-3 to TRBJ1-5; perhaps TRBD1 as D (5 bases). Trimming pared 1 base from V and 4 bases from J, leaving 5 bases between. Germline V gives CDR1 SGHNT, CDR2 YENEEA. The CDR3 has 13 amino acids. The CDR3 DNA reads TGTGCCAGCAGCTTAGCAGGGAATCAGCCCCAGCATTTT. Translated, it gives CASSLAGNQPQHF.

The chain couples TRBV18 to TRBJ2-7; D not resolved. This CDR3 has 14 residues. Per germline, CDR1 KGHSH and CDR2 LQKENI. The V end lost 5 bases, the J end lost 3 bases, and 14 bases lay between the germline ends. This CDR3 is CASSGNRNDYEQYF. The DNA for the CDR3 is TGTGCCAGCTCAGGCAACAGAAACGACTACGAGCAGTACTTC.

The CDR3 sequence is CASSSRVNEQFF. The CDR3 bases are TGCGCCAGCAGCTCGCGAGTCAATGAGCAGTTCTTC. The chain employs TRBV5-1 and TRBJ2-1, with no clear D. The CDR3 is 12 residues long. Germline CDR1 is SGHRS and CDR2 is YFSETQ. Trimming left V 3 bases short and J 6 bases short, with 7 bases between.

The chain recombines TRBV5-1 with TRBJ2-3; TRBD2 matches at 11 bases. There are 15 residues in the CDR3. Losses at the gene ends were 3 bases for V and 6 bases for J; bases not matched to a gene: 6. The V gene's germline CDR1 is SGHRS and CDR2 YFSETQ. CDR3 residues: CASSSGLAEPDTQYF. The CDR3 region has the DNA TGCGCCAGCAGCTCGGGACTAGCGGAACCTGATACGCAGTATTTT.

V and J are TRBV7-9 and TRBJ1-4; D possibly corresponds to TRBD1 (5 bases). V was pared by 5 bases and J by 7 bases, with 23 bases between. The CDR3 is made up of 17 amino acids. CDR1 and CDR2 from the germline V gene are SEHNR and FQNEAQ (reference sequence). Here the CDR3 reads CASSPGRLSPGGEKLFF. The CDR3 DNA reads TGTGCCAGCAGCCCCGGACGTCTGTCACCCGGGGGTGAAAAACTGTTTTTT. The complete variable domain, with remaining parts taken from reference TRBV7-9 and TRBJ1-4, reads DTGVSQNPRHKITKRGQNVTFRCDPISEHNRLYWYRQTLGQGPEFLTYFQNEAQLEKSRLLSDRFSAERPKGSFSTLEIQRTEQGDSAMYLCASSPGRLSPGGEKLFFGSGTQLSVL.

This chain connects TRBV7-8 to TRBJ2-1; no clear D. Trimming shortened V by 2 bases and J by 2 bases, and 4 bases separated the two germline ends. Germline assignment: CDR1 SGHVS and CDR2 FQNEAQ. The CDR3 is made up of 13 amino acids. CDR3 in amino acids: CASSLSTYNEQFF. The CDR3 region has the DNA TGTGCCAGCAGCTTAAGCACCTACAATGAGCAGTTCTTC.

The chain is built from TRBV19 and TRBJ1-5; 8 bases align to TRBD1. The V segment lost 7 bases and the J segment 0 bases; nucleotides outside the gene matches: 5. This CDR3 has 15 residues. Germline V lookup: CDR1 LNHDA, CDR2 SQIVND (reference sequence). The CDR3, as DNA: TGTGCCAGTACTCCCGGGACAGGTAGCAATCAGCCCCAGCATTTT. Translated, it gives CASTPGTGSNQPQHF. Complete variable domain (other parts from reference TRBV19 and TRBJ1-5): DGGITQSPKYLFRKEGQNVTLSCEQNLNHDAMYWYRQDPGQGLRLIYYSQIVNDFQKGDIAEGYSVSREKKESFPLTVTSAQKNPTAFYLCASTPGTGSNQPQHFGDGTRLSIL.

This sequence joins TRBV19 and TRBJ2-7, with 7 positions matching TRBD1. Germline V gene lookup returns CDR1 LNHDA and CDR2 SQIVND (reference sequence). CDR3 length: 13 residues. With 7 bases clipped from V and 6 bases from J, the junction kept 9 bases outside the gene matches. CDR3 sequence: CASTATGIGEQYF. CDR3 in DNA: TGTGCCAGTACCGCGACAGGGATCGGCGAGCAGTACTTC.

The V and J genes are TRBV5-4 and TRBJ2-7; 10 nucleotides align to TRBD2. V was pared by 4 bases and J by 3 bases, with 10 bases of the junction left unmatched. CDR1 and CDR2 from the germline V gene are SGHNT and YYREEE (reference sequence). This CDR3 spans 16 amino acids. As DNA, the CDR3 is TGTGCCAGCAGCACGCAAAGCGGGAGGGCGGGCTACGAGCAGTACTTC. Residues: CASSTQSGRAGYEQYF.

CDR3 bases: TGTGCCAGCAGCTTGGTTGGGGTTTTTGGGGACAGCTCCTACAATGAGCAGTTCTTC. It translates to CASSLVGVFGDSSYNEQFF. This chain uses TRBV5-8 with TRBJ2-1, with TRBD1 identical over 7 bases. Trimming took 0 bases from V and 0 from J; bases not matched to a gene: 12. The CDR3 contains 19 residues. Germline V CDR1 and CDR2: SGHTS, YDEGEE.

J is TRBJ2-1 and V is TRBV2; TRBD2 agrees at 9 bases. Germline lookup yields CDR1 SNHLY and CDR2 FYNNEI. V lost 3 bases to trimming and J lost 7 bases; unmatched junction nucleotides: 10. The CDR3 is made up of 16 amino acids. CDR3 bases: TGTGCCAGCAGTGACTGGGGCGGGAGGGCCGGGAATGAGCAGTTCTTC. Residues: CASSDWGGRAGNEQFF.

V gene TRBV23-1 combines with J gene TRBJ1-6; TRBD1 agrees at 9 bases. TRBV23-1 is an ORF for which the function is uncertain. This CDR3 is 14 amino acids long. The J segment lost 8 bases and the V segment lost 7 bases, leaving 6 bases of the junction unmatched. The CDR3 sequence: CASTHRGPDSPLHF. For the CDR3, the DNA is TGCGCCAGCACACACAGGGGGCCGGATTCACCCCTCCACTTT.

V gene TRBV11-3 combines with J gene TRBJ1-2; D perhaps matches TRBD1 (6 bases). This CDR3 has 18 residues. The V end was cut by 6 bases, the J end by 3 bases, with 26 bases between. The germline V gene encodes CDR1 SGHNT and CDR2 YENEEA. The CDR3 region is CASSLIPGDDRKDYGYTF. The CDR3 bases are TGTGCCAGCAGTTTAATCCCAGGGGACGACCGGAAGGACTATGGCTACACCTTC.

The genes are TRBV23-1 and TRBJ2-3; TRBD1 aligns across 9 bases. TRBV23-1 is classed as an ORF, of uncertain function. The J segment lost 4 bases and the V segment lost 0 bases, leaving 8 bases of the junction unmatched. The CDR3 spans 17 residues. The CDR3 spells CASSQSYWGQGADTQYF. CDR3 coding DNA: TGCGCCAGCAGTCAATCGTATTGGGGACAGGGCGCAGATACGCAGTATTTT.

This chain connects TRBV19 to TRBJ2-1; 11 nucleotides match TRBD2. CDR1 is LNHDA, CDR2 SQIVND, per germline (reference sequence). V shed 9 bases and J 10 bases; nucleotides not matched to a gene: 8. The CDR3 contains 13 residues. The CDR3 spells CASSTSGMGEQFF. The CDR3 DNA reads as TGTGCCAGCTCGACTAGCGGGATGGGAGAGCAGTTCTTC.

The chain couples TRBV5-1 to TRBJ2-3, with 7 bases identical to TRBD2. This CDR3 region has 14 residues. J was trimmed by 2 bases and V by 5 bases; bases with no gene match: 5. The V gene's germline CDR1 is SGHRS and CDR2 YFSETQ. CDR3 coding DNA: TGCGCCAGCAGGATAAGCGGGACCACAGATACGCAGTATTTT. Translated, it gives CASRISGTTDTQYF.

The J gene is TRBJ1-5, the V gene TRBV27, with TRBD1 matching over 12 bases. Germline V gene lookup returns CDR1 MNHEY and CDR2 SMNVEV (reference sequence). After removal of 6 bases from V and 0 bases from J, the junction contained 9 bases not matched to a gene. The CDR3 is made up of 18 amino acids. The CDR3 bases are TGTGCCAGCAGCCAGGGACAGGGGGCCTGGGATAGCAATCAGCCCCAGCATTTT. This encodes CASSQGQGAWDSNQPQHF.

The rearrangement joins TRBV11-3 to TRBJ2-7; D is ambiguous. This CDR3 region has 13 residues. V lost 8 bases, J lost 6 bases, and 17 bases lay in between. The germline V gene has CDR1 SGHNT and CDR2 YENEEA. The CDR3 nucleotides are TGTGCCAGCTCATCAGGTGGGCAGCCCGAGCAGTACTTC. Translating gives CASSSGGQPEQYF.

The genes are TRBV7-9 and TRBJ2-5, with 8 bases identical to TRBD2. Judging by the DNA end, TRBJ2-7 fits better; the J call may be wrong. The CDR3 runs 14 residues. Germline lookup yields CDR1 SEHNR and CDR2 FQNEAQ (reference sequence). CDR3 in DNA: TGTGCCAGCAGCTTGTCCAGCGGGAGAAGCGAGCAGTACTTC. This gives the protein CASSLSSGRSEQYF.

The gene calls are TRBV5-8 and TRBJ2-7; TRBD2 might be the D (6 bases). Germline values: CDR1 SGHTS, CDR2 YDEGEE. Trimming left V 4 bases short and J 4 bases short, with 12 bases between. The CDR3 runs to 13 residues. The CDR3 loop is CASSLRRAYEQYF. The CDR3 nucleotides are TGTGCCAGCAGCCTAAGGAGGGCATACGAGCAGTACTTC.